This TCR beta chain was sequenced for a study of T cell responses to AZD1222 COVID-19 vaccine. Study results and limitations: Only a handful of AZD1222 recipients were seropositive at baseline. Repertoires were obtained solely post-peak T cell response. Reportedly, close to half of spike-specific TCRs are directed against unmutated variant regions.

Between the trimmed V and J ends, which lost 0 bases and 4 bases, there was a span of 13 bases. Germline V lookup: CDR1 SGDLS, CDR2 YYNGEE. The CDR3 extends over 15 amino acids. As concerns this clone: Its specificity is not known.

The repertoire was sequenced with immunoSEQ multiplex PCR; TCRdb's copy has only in-frame clones and lacks some. The sample shows some 100,000 clones, approximately 87% of them seen only once. Second-dose intervals near 4 or 12 weeks were combined. This clonotype was obtained from an adult who received the AZD1222 COVID-19 vaccine. V is TRBV9 and J is TRBJ1-2; D is perhaps TRBD1 (5 bases). The starting material was peripheral blood, obtained 28 days after the second AZD1222 dose. CDR3 DNA: TGTGCCAGCAGCGTAGGGTCCGAGGGGACCTATGGCTACACCTTC. As protein: CASSVGSEGTYGYTF. Combining the CDR3 with reference TRBV9 and TRBJ1-2 gives the whole variable domain DSGVTQTPKHLITATGQRVTLRCSPRSGDLSVYWYQQSLDQGLQFLIQYYNGEERAKGNILERFSAQQFPDLHSELNLSSLELGDSALYFCASSVGSEGTYGYTFGSGTRLTVV.